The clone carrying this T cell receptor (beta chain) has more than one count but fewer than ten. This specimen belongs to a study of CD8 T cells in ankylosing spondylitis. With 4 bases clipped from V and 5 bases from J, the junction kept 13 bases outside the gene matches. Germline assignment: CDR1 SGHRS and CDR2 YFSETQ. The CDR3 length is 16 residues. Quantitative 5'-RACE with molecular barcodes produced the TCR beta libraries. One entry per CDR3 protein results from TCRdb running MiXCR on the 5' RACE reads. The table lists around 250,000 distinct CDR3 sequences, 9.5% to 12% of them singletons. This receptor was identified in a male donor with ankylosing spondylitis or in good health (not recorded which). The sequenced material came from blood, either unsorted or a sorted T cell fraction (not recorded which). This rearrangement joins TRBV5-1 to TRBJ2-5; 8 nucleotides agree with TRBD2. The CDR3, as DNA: TGCGCCAGCAGCCCTGGGGGTAGCGGGGCCCGGGAGACCCAGTACTTC. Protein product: CASSPGGSGARETQYF.